Listed below are T cell receptor beta chains from one sample, sequenced in a study of blood T cells in healthy people across ages. TCRdb analysed the 5' RACE reads with MiXCR anew, one entry per CDR3 protein. The sample has approximately 900,000 distinct CDR3 sequences, roughly 43% seen once. What was sequenced was blood. The receptors stem from a man in his thirties or forties in good health. Each CDR3 is given with its conserved first and last residue. Each record gives: clone size, D gene, V gene, J gene, CDR3 DNA, CDR3 protein. A D gene is named only where the DNA matches it firmly. Clone sizes are given selectively: once, few, many, or a class where the clone is expanded.

clone_size: NA
d_call: TRBD2
v_call: TRBV6-4
j_call: TRBJ2-1
cdr3_nt: TGTGCCAGCAGTGACTCTGGCGGGGGGGGCAACGAGCAGTTCTTC
cdr3_aa: CASSDSGGGGNEQFF

clone_size: NA
d_call: NA
v_call: TRBV29-1
j_call: TRBJ2-7
cdr3_nt: TGCAGCGTCAGGGGTACAACCTACGAGCAGTACTTC
cdr3_aa: CSVRGTTYEQYF

clone_size: NA
d_call: NA
v_call: TRBV28
j_call: TRBJ1-1
cdr3_nt: TGTGCCATCGCAGGGTATAACACTGAAGCTTTCTTT
cdr3_aa: CAIAGYNTEAFF

clone_size: NA
d_call: TRBD2
v_call: TRBV5-1
j_call: TRBJ2-1
cdr3_nt: TGCGCCAGCAGCCCGCCGACTAGCGGCTCCTACAATGAGCAGTTCTTC
cdr3_aa: CASSPPTSGSYNEQFF

clone_size: NA
d_call: NA
v_call: TRBV5-1
j_call: TRBJ2-7
cdr3_nt: TGCGCCAGCAGCTTACAGGGCTTCGACGAGCAGTACTTC
cdr3_aa: CASSLQGFDEQYF

clone_size: NA
d_call: NA
v_call: TRBV4-1
j_call: TRBJ1-1
cdr3_nt: TGCGCCAGCAGCCCCCCGGTACGGGGGAGCATTGAAGCTTTCTTT
cdr3_aa: CASSPPVRGSIEAFF

clone_size: NA
d_call: TRBD1
v_call: TRBV6-5
j_call: TRBJ2-1
cdr3_nt: TGCGCCAGCAGTTACAGGGGGAACGTCGGTTACAATGAGCAGTTCTTC
cdr3_aa: CASSYRGNVGYNEQFF

clone_size: NA
d_call: TRBD2
v_call: TRBV13
j_call: TRBJ2-7
cdr3_nt: TGTGCCAGCAGCTTCCCTAGCGGGGTTTACTACGAGCAGTACTTC
cdr3_aa: CASSFPSGVYYEQYF

clone_size: few
d_call: NA
v_call: TRBV30
j_call: TRBJ1-1
cdr3_nt: TGTGCCTGGAACGTGCAGGGGAACACTGAAGCTTTCTTT
cdr3_aa: CAWNVQGNTEAFF

clone_size: NA
d_call: NA
v_call: TRBV12-3/TRBV12-4
j_call: TRBJ1-5
cdr3_nt: TGTGCCAGCACCCACCTTGGGGAGAGCAATCAGCCCCAGCATTTT
cdr3_aa: CASTHLGESNQPQHF

clone_size: few
d_call: NA
v_call: TRBV5-6
j_call: TRBJ1-1
cdr3_nt: TGTGCCAGCAGCTTGGCGGGGGTTTTCACTGAAGCTTTCTTT
cdr3_aa: CASSLAGVFTEAFF

clone_size: NA
d_call: NA
v_call: TRBV9
j_call: TRBJ1-1
cdr3_nt: TGTGCCAGCAGCCCCGAGGGACACGGGAACACTGAAGCTTTCTTT
cdr3_aa: CASSPEGHGNTEAFF

clone_size: NA
d_call: NA
v_call: TRBV3-1
j_call: TRBJ1-1
cdr3_nt: TGTGCCAGCAGCCAAGCATCAGCAGGGACTGAAGCTTTCTTT
cdr3_aa: CASSQASAGTEAFF

clone_size: NA
d_call: TRBD1
v_call: TRBV5-6
j_call: TRBJ2-5
cdr3_nt: TGTGCCAGCAGGGAAACAGGGGACCAAGAGACCCAGTACTTC
cdr3_aa: CASRETGDQETQYF

clone_size: NA
d_call: TRBD1
v_call: TRBV29-1
j_call: TRBJ2-7
cdr3_nt: TGCAGCGTCGCCATTCCGGGACAGGAGGAAGGCGAGCAGTACTTC
cdr3_aa: CSVAIPGQEEGEQYF

clone_size: NA
d_call: NA
v_call: TRBV7-8
j_call: TRBJ2-7
cdr3_nt: TGTGCCAGCAGCTTATACGGCCCCCCCGGGACGGCCTCCTACGAGCAGTACTTC
cdr3_aa: CASSLYGPPGTASYEQYF

clone_size: NA
d_call: NA
v_call: TRBV7-9
j_call: TRBJ2-7
cdr3_nt: TGTGCCAGCAGCCCCCCCTCACTCCCCTACGAGCAGTACTTC
cdr3_aa: CASSPPSLPYEQYF

clone_size: few
d_call: TRBD1
v_call: TRBV9
j_call: TRBJ2-3
cdr3_nt: TGTGCCAGCAGCGTAAGACAGGGGCTTAGCACAGATACGCAGTATTTT
cdr3_aa: CASSVRQGLSTDTQYF

clone_size: NA
d_call: NA
v_call: TRBV9
j_call: TRBJ2-1
cdr3_nt: TGTGCCAGCAGCGTAGTGAGAGGGAATGAGCAGTTCTTC
cdr3_aa: CASSVVRGNEQFF

clone_size: once
d_call: TRBD2
v_call: TRBV3-1
j_call: TRBJ2-3
cdr3_nt: TGTGCCAGCAGCCTTAGATCTCGGCGGGGGAGCACAGATACGCAGTATTTT
cdr3_aa: CASSLRSRRGSTDTQYF

clone_size: NA
d_call: TRBD1
v_call: TRBV7-2
j_call: TRBJ1-2
cdr3_nt: TGTGCCAGCAGCCCTAATAGACAGGGGATCTATGGCTACACCTTC
cdr3_aa: CASSPNRQGIYGYTF

clone_size: few
d_call: TRBD1
v_call: TRBV24-1
j_call: TRBJ2-3
cdr3_nt: TGTGCCACCAGTGATTCTGGCAGGGGGCTGAGAGATACGCAGTATTTT
cdr3_aa: CATSDSGRGLRDTQYF

clone_size: few
d_call: TRBD2
v_call: TRBV4-3
j_call: TRBJ2-7
cdr3_nt: TGCGCCAGCAGCCAATTGGGACTAGCACCCTACGAGCAGTACTTC
cdr3_aa: CASSQLGLAPYEQYF

clone_size: many
d_call: TRBD2
v_call: TRBV20-1
j_call: TRBJ2-3
cdr3_nt: TGCAGTGCTTCCCCGACTAGCGGGTACACAGATACGCAGTATTTT
cdr3_aa: CSASPTSGYTDTQYF

clone_size: NA
d_call: NA
v_call: TRBV5-1
j_call: TRBJ2-3
cdr3_nt: TGCGCCAGCAGCTTGGTTGGGCCCTTAGATACGCAGTATTTT
cdr3_aa: CASSLVGPLDTQYF

clone_size: NA
d_call: NA
v_call: TRBV7-2
j_call: TRBJ2-3
cdr3_nt: TGTGCCAGCAGCTCCCCCCTCCTAAGCACAGATACGCAGTATTTT
cdr3_aa: CASSSPLLSTDTQYF

clone_size: NA
d_call: TRBD1
v_call: TRBV7-2
j_call: TRBJ2-2
cdr3_nt: TGTGCCAGCAGGGCGGGACAGGGGAACACCGGGGAGCTGTTTTTT
cdr3_aa: CASRAGQGNTGELFF

clone_size: NA
d_call: NA
v_call: TRBV4-1
j_call: TRBJ1-1
cdr3_nt: TGCGCCAGCAGGGGGCAAAGGGGCACTGAAGCTTTCTTT
cdr3_aa: CASRGQRGTEAFF

clone_size: few
d_call: TRBD1
v_call: TRBV6-1
j_call: TRBJ2-7
cdr3_nt: TGTGCCAGCAGTGAGCCGCCCGGGACAGGTTCCTACGAGCAGTACTTC
cdr3_aa: CASSEPPGTGSYEQYF

clone_size: NA
d_call: NA
v_call: TRBV14
j_call: TRBJ2-5
cdr3_nt: TGTGCCAGCAGCCAGGGTGATTCCAAAGAGACCCAGTACTTC
cdr3_aa: CASSQGDSKETQYF

clone_size: NA
d_call: TRBD1
v_call: TRBV7-3
j_call: TRBJ2-1
cdr3_nt: TGTGCCAGCAGCTCCTTAGACGTGACAGGGTATTACAATGAGCAGTTCTTC
cdr3_aa: CASSSLDVTGYYNEQFF

clone_size: NA
d_call: TRBD2
v_call: TRBV6-1
j_call: TRBJ2-2
cdr3_nt: TGTGCCAGCACCGGGACTAGCGGGGGCCACGGGGAGCTGTTTTTT
cdr3_aa: CASTGTSGGHGELFF

clone_size: NA
d_call: NA
v_call: TRBV7-2
j_call: TRBJ1-2
cdr3_nt: TGTGCCAGCATTCCCAACGGGGCAGGGAATCTCTATGGCTACACCTTC
cdr3_aa: CASIPNGAGNLYGYTF

clone_size: NA
d_call: NA
v_call: TRBV12-3/TRBV12-4
j_call: TRBJ2-3
cdr3_nt: TGTGCCAGTAGGGGGATTTCAGATACGCAGTATTTT
cdr3_aa: CASRGISDTQYF

clone_size: few
d_call: NA
v_call: TRBV7-2
j_call: TRBJ2-6
cdr3_nt: TGTGCCAGCAGCTCCGGTTTCTCTGGGGCCAACGTCCTGACTTTC
cdr3_aa: CASSSGFSGANVLTF

clone_size: few
d_call: NA
v_call: TRBV29-1
j_call: TRBJ1-5
cdr3_nt: TGCAGTGTGAGGTGGGGCTATAATCAGCCCCAGCATTTT
cdr3_aa: CSVRWGYNQPQHF

clone_size: NA
d_call: NA
v_call: TRBV27
j_call: TRBJ2-5
cdr3_nt: TGTGCCAGCAGTTTATCTTGGGAGGCGGCAGACCAAGAGACCCAGTACTTC
cdr3_aa: CASSLSWEAADQETQYF

clone_size: few
d_call: TRBD2
v_call: TRBV6-4
j_call: TRBJ2-3
cdr3_nt: TGTGCCAGCAGTACGACTAGCGGGGGCACAGATACGCAGTATTTT
cdr3_aa: CASSTTSGGTDTQYF

clone_size: NA
d_call: TRBD1
v_call: TRBV4-2
j_call: TRBJ1-2
cdr3_nt: TGTGCCAGCAGCCAAGAGGGGACAGGGGGCGTTGGCTATGGCTACACCTTC
cdr3_aa: CASSQEGTGGVGYGYTF

clone_size: NA
d_call: NA
v_call: TRBV7-9
j_call: TRBJ2-7
cdr3_nt: TGTGCCAGCATCCCCTGTCCGCCAACCTACGAGCAGTACTTC
cdr3_aa: CASIPCPPTYEQYF

clone_size: NA
d_call: TRBD1
v_call: TRBV20-1
j_call: TRBJ2-1
cdr3_nt: TGCAGTGCTAGAGCTAGGACAGGGTGGGACTACAATGAGCAGTTCTTC
cdr3_aa: CSARARTGWDYNEQFF

clone_size: NA
d_call: NA
v_call: TRBV7-2
j_call: TRBJ1-2
cdr3_nt: TGTGCCAGCAGCCTATCGATTACCTATGGCTACACCTTC
cdr3_aa: CASSLSITYGYTF

clone_size: NA
d_call: NA
v_call: TRBV5-5
j_call: TRBJ2-5
cdr3_nt: TGTGCCAGCAGCTTGATAACCGGGGTATGGGACAATGAGCAGTACTTC
cdr3_aa: CASSLITGVWDNEQYF

clone_size: NA
d_call: TRBD2
v_call: TRBV6-2/TRBV6-3
j_call: TRBJ2-5
cdr3_nt: TGTGCCAGCAGTTACCCCGGACTAGCGGCTGCGTGGACCCAGTACTTC
cdr3_aa: CASSYPGLAAAWTQYF

clone_size: NA
d_call: NA
v_call: TRBV12-3/TRBV12-4
j_call: TRBJ2-1
cdr3_nt: TGTGCCAGCAGTTTAGGCAAGAATGAGCAGTTCTTC
cdr3_aa: CASSLGKNEQFF

clone_size: NA
d_call: NA
v_call: TRBV4-1
j_call: TRBJ2-7
cdr3_nt: TGCGCCAGCAGCCAAGATGAGGCAGGAGGGCGTAGAGAGCAGTACTTC
cdr3_aa: CASSQDEAGGRREQYF

clone_size: NA
d_call: NA
v_call: TRBV28
j_call: TRBJ1-4
cdr3_nt: TGTGCCAGCAGTCTAGACGGTTCAACTAATGAAAAACTGTTTTTT
cdr3_aa: CASSLDGSTNEKLFF

clone_size: NA
d_call: NA
v_call: TRBV14
j_call: TRBJ1-1
cdr3_nt: TGTGCCAGCAGCCAAGAAGGGGCAGTCGGGTCTTTCTTT
cdr3_aa: CASSQEGAVGSFF

clone_size: NA
d_call: NA
v_call: TRBV6-2/TRBV6-3
j_call: TRBJ1-2
cdr3_nt: TGTGCCAGCAGTTCGGAGTCTTCCCCTACGGGCTATGGCTACACCTTC
cdr3_aa: CASSSESSPTGYGYTF

clone_size: NA
d_call: NA
v_call: TRBV24-1
j_call: TRBJ2-1
cdr3_nt: TGTGCCACCAGTGAGCCCATGTCGTCCTACAATGAGCAGTTCTTC
cdr3_aa: CATSEPMSSYNEQFF

clone_size: once
d_call: NA
v_call: TRBV28
j_call: TRBJ2-5
cdr3_nt: TGTGCCAGCAGTACTCCGCAGGGGACTTCTGATGAGCAGTACTTC
cdr3_aa: CASSTPQGTSDEQYF

clone_size: once
d_call: TRBD1
v_call: TRBV12-3/TRBV12-4
j_call: TRBJ1-4
cdr3_nt: TGTGCCAGCAGTTTCAACACAGGGGGCAGTGAAAAACTGTTTTTT
cdr3_aa: CASSFNTGGSEKLFF

clone_size: many
d_call: TRBD1
v_call: TRBV5-1
j_call: TRBJ2-3
cdr3_nt: TGCGCCAGCAGCCTGTACAGGGGGGCCACAGATACGCAGTATTTT
cdr3_aa: CASSLYRGATDTQYF

clone_size: NA
d_call: TRBD2
v_call: TRBV3-1
j_call: TRBJ2-5
cdr3_nt: TGTGCCAGCAGAAAAAGCGGGGAACCCCTGTGGACCCAGTACTTC
cdr3_aa: CASRKSGEPLWTQYF

clone_size: NA
d_call: NA
v_call: TRBV2
j_call: TRBJ2-7
cdr3_nt: TGTGCCAGCAGTGAAGCGCAAGGACACGAGCAGTACTTC
cdr3_aa: CASSEAQGHEQYF

clone_size: NA
d_call: NA
v_call: TRBV28
j_call: TRBJ2-5
cdr3_nt: TGTGCCAGCAGTCCCCTGCGGGGTGCCTACAATGAGCAGTACTTC
cdr3_aa: CASSPLRGAYNEQYF